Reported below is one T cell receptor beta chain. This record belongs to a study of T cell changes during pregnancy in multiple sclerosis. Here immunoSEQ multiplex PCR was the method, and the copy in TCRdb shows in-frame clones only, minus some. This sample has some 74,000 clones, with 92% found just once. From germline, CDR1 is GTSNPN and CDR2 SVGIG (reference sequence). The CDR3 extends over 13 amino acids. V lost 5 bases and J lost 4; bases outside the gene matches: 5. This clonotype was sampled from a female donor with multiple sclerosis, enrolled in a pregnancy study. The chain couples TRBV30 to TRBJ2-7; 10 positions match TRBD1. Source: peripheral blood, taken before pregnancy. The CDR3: CAWCDRGQYEQYF. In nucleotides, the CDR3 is TGTGCCTGGTGTGACAGGGGGCAGTACGAGCAGTACTTC.